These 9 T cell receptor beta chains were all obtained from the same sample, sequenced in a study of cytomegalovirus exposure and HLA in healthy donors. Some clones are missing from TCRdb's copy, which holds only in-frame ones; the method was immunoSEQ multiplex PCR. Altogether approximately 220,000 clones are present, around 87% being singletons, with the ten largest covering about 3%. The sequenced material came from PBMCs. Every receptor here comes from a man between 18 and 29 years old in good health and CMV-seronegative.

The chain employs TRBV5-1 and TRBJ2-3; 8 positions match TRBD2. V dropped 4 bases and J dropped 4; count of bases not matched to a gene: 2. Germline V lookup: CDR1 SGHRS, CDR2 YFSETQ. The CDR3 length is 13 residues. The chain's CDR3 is CASSPGGADTQYF. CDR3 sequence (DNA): TGCGCCAGCAGCCCGGGGGGGGCAGATACGCAGTATTTT.

CDR3 protein: CATDGQASAKNIQYF. The CDR3 DNA is TGTGCCACCGACGGCCAGGCCTCGGCCAAAAACATTCAGTACTTC. The chain joins TRBV28 to TRBJ2-4; no clear D gene. Germline CDR1 reads MDHEN; CDR2 reads SYDVKM. The germline V and J ends were trimmed by 10 bases and 1 base, with 17 bases remaining between them. There are 15 residues in the CDR3.

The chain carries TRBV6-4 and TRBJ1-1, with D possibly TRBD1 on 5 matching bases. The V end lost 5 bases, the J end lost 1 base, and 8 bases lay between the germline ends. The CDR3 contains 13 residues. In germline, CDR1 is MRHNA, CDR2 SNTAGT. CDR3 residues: CASSFDRNTEAFF. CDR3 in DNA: TGTGCCAGCAGTTTCGACAGGAACACTGAAGCTTTCTTT.

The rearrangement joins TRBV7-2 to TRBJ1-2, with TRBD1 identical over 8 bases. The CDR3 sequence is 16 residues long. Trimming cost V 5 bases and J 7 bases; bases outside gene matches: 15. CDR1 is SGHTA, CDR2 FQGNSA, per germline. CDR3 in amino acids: CASSPDRVSFSGGYTF. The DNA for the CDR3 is TGTGCCAGCAGCCCGGACAGGGTATCTTTTTCGGGTGGCTACACCTTC.

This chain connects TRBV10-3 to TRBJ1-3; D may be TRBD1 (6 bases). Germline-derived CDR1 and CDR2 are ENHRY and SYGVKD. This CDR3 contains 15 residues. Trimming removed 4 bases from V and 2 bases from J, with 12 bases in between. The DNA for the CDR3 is TGTGCCATCAGTGGTCAAACAGGGACTGGAAACACCATATATTTT. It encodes CAISGQTGTGNTIYF.

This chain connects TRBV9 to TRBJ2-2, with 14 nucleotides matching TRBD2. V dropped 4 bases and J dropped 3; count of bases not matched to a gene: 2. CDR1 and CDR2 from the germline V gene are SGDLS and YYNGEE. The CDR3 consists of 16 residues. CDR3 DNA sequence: TGTGCCAGCAGCCCGGGACTAGCGGGGGACACCGGGGAGCTGTTTTTT. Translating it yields CASSPGLAGDTGELFF.

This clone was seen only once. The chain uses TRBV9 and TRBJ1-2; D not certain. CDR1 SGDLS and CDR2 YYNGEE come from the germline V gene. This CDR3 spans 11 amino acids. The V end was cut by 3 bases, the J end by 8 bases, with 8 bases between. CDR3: CASSGRLGYTF. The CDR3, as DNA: TGTGCCAGCAGCGGAAGACTGGGCTACACCTTC.

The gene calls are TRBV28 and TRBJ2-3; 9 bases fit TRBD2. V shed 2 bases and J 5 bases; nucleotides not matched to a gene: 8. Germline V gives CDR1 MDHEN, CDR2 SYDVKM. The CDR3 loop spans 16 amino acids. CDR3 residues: CASSLGRGGRIDTQYF. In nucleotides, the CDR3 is TGTGCCAGCAGTTTAGGGCGGGGGGGCCGCATAGATACGCAGTATTTT.

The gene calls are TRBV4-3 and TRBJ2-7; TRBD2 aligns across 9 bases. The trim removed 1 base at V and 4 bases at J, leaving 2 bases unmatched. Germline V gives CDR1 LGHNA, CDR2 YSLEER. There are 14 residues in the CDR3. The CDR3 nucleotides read TGCGCCAGCAGCCAAGTAGCGGGGGCTTACGAGCAGTACTTC. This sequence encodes CASSQVAGAYEQYF.